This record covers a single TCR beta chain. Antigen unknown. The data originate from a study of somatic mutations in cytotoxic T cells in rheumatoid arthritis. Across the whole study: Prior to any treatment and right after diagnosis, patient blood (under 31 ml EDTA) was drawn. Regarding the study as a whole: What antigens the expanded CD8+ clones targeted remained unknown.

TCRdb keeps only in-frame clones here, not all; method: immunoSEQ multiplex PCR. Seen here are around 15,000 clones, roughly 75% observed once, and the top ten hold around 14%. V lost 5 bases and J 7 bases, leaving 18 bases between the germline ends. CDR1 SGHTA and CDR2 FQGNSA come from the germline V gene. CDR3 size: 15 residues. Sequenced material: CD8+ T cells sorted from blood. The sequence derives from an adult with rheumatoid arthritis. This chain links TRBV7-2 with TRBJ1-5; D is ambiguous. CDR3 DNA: TGTGCCAGCAGCCTCCTCCTCGGAAGCGGGCAGCCCCAGCATTTT. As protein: CASSLLLGSGQPQHF.